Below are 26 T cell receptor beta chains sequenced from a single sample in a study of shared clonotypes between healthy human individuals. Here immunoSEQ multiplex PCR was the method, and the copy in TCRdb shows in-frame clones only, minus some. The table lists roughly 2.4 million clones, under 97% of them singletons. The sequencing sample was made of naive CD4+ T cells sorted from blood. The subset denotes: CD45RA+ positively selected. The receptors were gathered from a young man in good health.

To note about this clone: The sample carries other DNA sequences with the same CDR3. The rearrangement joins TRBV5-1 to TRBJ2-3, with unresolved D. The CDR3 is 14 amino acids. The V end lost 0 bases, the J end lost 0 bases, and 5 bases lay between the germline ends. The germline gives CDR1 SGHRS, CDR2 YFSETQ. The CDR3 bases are TGCGCCAGCAGCTTGGCACGGAGCACAGATACGCAGTATTTT. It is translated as CASSLARSTDTQYF.

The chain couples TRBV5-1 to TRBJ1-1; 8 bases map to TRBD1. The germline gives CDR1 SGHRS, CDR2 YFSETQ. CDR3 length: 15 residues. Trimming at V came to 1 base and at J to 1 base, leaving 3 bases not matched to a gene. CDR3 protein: CASSLTTGGNTEAFF. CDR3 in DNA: TGCGCCAGCAGCTTGACAACAGGGGGGAACACTGAAGCTTTCTTT.

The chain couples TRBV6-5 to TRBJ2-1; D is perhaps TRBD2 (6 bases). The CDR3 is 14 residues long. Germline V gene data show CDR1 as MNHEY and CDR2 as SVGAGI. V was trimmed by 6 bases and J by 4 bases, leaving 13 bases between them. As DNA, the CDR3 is TGTGCCAGCAGAAAAGGGGCGGGGTACAATGAGCAGTTCTTC. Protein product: CASRKGAGYNEQFF.

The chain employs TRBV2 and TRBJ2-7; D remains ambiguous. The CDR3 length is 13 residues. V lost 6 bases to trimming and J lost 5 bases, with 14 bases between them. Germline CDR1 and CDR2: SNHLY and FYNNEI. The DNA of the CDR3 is TGTGCCAGCAGGAGAAACCTCGGAAACGAGCAGTACTTC. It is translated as CASRRNLGNEQYF.

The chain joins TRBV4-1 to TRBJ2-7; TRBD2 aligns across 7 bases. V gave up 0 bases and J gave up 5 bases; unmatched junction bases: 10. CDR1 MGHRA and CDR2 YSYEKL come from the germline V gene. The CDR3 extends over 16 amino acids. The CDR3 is CASSQDPGGTFNEQYF. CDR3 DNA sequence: TGCGCCAGCAGCCAAGATCCGGGGGGTACTTTCAACGAGCAGTACTTC.

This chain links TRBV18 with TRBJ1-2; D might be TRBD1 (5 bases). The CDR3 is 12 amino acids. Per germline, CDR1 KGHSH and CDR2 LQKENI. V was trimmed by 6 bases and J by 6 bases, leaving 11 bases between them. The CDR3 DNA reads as TGTGCCAGCTCCCCCGGGGACCATGGCTACACCTTC. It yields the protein CASSPGDHGYTF.

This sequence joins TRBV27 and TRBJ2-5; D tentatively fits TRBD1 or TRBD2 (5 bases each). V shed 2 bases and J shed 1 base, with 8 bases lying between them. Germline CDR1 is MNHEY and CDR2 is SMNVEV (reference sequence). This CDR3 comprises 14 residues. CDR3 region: CASSLLGPQETQYF. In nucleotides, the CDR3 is TGTGCCAGCAGTTTACTGGGACCCCAAGAGACCCAGTACTTC.

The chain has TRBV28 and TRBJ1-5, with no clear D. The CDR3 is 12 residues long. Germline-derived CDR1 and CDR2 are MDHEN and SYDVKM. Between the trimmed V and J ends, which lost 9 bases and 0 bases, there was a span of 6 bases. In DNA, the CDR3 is TGTGCCAGTCAGCCTAGCAATCAGCCCCAGCATTTT. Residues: CASQPSNQPQHF.

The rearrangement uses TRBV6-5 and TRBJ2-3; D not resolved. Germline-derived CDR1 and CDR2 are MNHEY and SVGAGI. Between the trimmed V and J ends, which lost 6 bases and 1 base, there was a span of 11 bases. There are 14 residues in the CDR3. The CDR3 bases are TGTGCCAGCAGAACCCGCCCCGGCACAGATACGCAGTATTTT. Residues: CASRTRPGTDTQYF.

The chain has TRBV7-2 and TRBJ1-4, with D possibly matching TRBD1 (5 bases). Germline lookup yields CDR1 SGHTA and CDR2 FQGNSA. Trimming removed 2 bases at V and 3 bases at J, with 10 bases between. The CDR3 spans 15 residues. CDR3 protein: CASSLSGQANEKLFF. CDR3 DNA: TGTGCCAGCAGCTTATCGGGGCAGGCTAATGAAAAACTGTTTTTT. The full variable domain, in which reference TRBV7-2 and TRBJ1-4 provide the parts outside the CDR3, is GAGVSQSPSNKVTEKGKDVELRCDPISGHTALYWYRQSLGQGLEFLIYFQGNSAPDKSGLPSDRFSAERTGGSVSTLTIQRTQQEDSAVYLCASSLSGQANEKLFFGSGTQLSVL.

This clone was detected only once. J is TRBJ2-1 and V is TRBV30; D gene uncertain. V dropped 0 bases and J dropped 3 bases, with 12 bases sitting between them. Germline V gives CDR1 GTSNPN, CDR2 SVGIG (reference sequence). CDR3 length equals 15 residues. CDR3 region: CAWSVLARIYNEQFF. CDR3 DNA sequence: TGTGCCTGGAGTGTACTGGCTAGAATCTACAATGAGCAGTTCTTC. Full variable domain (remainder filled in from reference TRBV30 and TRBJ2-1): SQTIHQWPATLVQPVGSPLSLECTVEGTSNPNLYWYRQAAGRGLQLLFYSVGIGQISSEVPQNLSASRPQDRQFILSSKKLLLSDSGFYLCAWSVLARIYNEQFFGPGTRLTVL.

For the CDR3, the DNA is TGTGCCAGCAGCGGCATTTGGGGTCGTGCATCTAGCACAGATACGCAGTATTTT. Translated: CASSGIWGRASSTDTQYF. The chain links TRBV14 to TRBJ2-3; the D is unclear. CDR1 and CDR2 (germline): SGHDN, FVKESK. CDR3 length equals 18 residues. Between the trimmed V and J ends, which lost 5 bases and 0 bases, there was a span of 21 bases.

CDR3 sequence: CASSHVDRDNSPLHF. Here the CDR3 DNA reads TGCGCCAGCAGCCATGTGGACAGAGACAATTCACCCCTCCACTTT. This sequence joins TRBV4-1 and TRBJ1-6, with TRBD1 as a possible D gene (6 bases). The germline V gene has CDR1 MGHRA and CDR2 YSYEKL. Trimming took off 3 bases at V and 7 bases at J, with 13 bases between the two ends. This CDR3 has 15 amino acids.

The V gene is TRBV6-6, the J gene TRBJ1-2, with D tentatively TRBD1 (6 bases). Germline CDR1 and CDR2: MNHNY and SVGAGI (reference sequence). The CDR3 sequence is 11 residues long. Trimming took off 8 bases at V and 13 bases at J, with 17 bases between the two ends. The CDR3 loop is CASGPPGAGTF. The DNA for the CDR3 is TGTGCCAGCGGTCCCCCGGGGGCAGGCACCTTC.

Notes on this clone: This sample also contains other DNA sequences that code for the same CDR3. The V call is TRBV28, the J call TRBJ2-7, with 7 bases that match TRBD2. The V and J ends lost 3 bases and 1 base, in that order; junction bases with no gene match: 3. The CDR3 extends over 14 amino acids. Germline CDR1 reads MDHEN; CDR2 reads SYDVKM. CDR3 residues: CASSLTGGSYEQYF. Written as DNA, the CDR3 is TGTGCCAGCAGTTTGACCGGGGGGTCCTACGAGCAGTACTTC. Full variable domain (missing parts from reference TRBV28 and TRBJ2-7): DVKVTQSSRYLVKRTGEKVFLECVQDMDHENMFWYRQDPGLGLRLIYFSYDVKMKEKGDIPEGYSVSREKKERFSLILESASTNQTSMYLCASSLTGGSYEQYFGPGTRLTVT.

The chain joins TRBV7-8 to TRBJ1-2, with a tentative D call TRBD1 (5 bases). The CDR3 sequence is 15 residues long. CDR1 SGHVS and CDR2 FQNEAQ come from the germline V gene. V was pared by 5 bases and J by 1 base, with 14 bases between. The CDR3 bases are TGTGCCAGCAGCCCGCGGGGGACGCTTAACTATGGCTACACCTTC. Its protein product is CASSPRGTLNYGYTF.

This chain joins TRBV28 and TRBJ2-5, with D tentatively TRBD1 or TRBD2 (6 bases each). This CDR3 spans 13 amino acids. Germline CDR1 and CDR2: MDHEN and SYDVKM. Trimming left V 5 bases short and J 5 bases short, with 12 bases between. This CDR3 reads CASSKRGRETQYF. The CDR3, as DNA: TGTGCCAGCAGTAAGAGGGGGAGGGAGACCCAGTACTTC.

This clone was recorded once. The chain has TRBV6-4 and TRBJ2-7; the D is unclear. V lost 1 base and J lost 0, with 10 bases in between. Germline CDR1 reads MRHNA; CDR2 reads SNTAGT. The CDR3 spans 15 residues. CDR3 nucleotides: TGTGCCAGCAGTGACTTTTGCCCTTGCTCCTACGAGCAGTACTTC. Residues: CASSDFCPCSYEQYF.

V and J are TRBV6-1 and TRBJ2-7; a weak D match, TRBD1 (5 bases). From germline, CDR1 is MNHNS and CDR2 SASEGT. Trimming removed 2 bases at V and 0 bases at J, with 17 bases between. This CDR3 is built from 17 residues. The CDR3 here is CASSEWGTLWGSYEQYF. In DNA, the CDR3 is TGTGCCAGCAGTGAATGGGGCACCCTCTGGGGCTCCTACGAGCAGTACTTC.

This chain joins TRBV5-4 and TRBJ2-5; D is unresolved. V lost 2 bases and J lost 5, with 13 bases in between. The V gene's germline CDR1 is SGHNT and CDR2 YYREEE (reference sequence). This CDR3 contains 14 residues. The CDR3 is CASSFGQGRETQYF. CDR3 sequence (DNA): TGTGCCAGCAGCTTCGGGCAAGGGCGGGAGACCCAGTACTTC.

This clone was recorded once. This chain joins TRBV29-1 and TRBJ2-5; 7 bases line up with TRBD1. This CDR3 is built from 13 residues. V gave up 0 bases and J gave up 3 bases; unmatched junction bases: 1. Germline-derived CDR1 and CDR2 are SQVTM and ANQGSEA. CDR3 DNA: TGCAGCGTTGAAGAGACAGGGAAAGAGACCCAGTACTTC. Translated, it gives CSVEETGKETQYF.

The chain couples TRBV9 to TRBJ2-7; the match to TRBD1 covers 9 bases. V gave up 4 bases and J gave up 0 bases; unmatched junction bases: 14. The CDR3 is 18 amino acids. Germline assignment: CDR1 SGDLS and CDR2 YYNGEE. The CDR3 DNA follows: TGTGCCAGCAGCTCCCGTCCCGGGACAGGGTTCGGCTCCTACGAGCAGTACTTC. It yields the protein CASSSRPGTGFGSYEQYF.

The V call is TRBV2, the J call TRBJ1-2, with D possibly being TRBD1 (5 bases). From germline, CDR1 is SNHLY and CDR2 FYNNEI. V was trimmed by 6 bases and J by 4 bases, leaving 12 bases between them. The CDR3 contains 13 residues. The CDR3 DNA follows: TGTGCCAGCAGAGGGGACGGACCCTATGGCTACACCTTC. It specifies CASRGDGPYGYTF.

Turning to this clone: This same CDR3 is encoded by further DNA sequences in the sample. CDR3 bases: TGCGCCAGCAGCCGGGACAGGGGTAACACCGGGGAGCTGTTTTTT. Its protein product is CASSRDRGNTGELFF. The chain carries TRBV4-3 and TRBJ2-2; the match to TRBD1 covers 10 bases. V shed 4 bases and J 2 bases; nucleotides not matched to a gene: 1. Germline V lookup: CDR1 LGHNA, CDR2 YSLEER. The CDR3 length is 15 residues.

CDR3 amino acids: CAWRQGLYNSPLHF. Here the CDR3 DNA reads TGTGCCTGGAGGCAGGGTCTCTACAATTCACCCCTCCACTTT. This chain links TRBV30 with TRBJ1-6; weak D call: TRBD1 (5 bases). The CDR3 contains 14 residues. Per the germline V gene, CDR1 is GTSNPN and CDR2 is SVGIG (reference sequence). The V and J ends lost 3 bases and 7 bases respectively, with 13 bases between them.

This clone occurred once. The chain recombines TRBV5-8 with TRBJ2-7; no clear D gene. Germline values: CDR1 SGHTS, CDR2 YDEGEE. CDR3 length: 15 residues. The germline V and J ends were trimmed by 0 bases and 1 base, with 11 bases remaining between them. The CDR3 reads CASSLVGSHSYEQYF. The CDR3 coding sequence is TGTGCCAGCAGCTTGGTAGGTAGCCATTCCTACGAGCAGTACTTC.